What follows is one T cell receptor (beta chain) and its context. What it recognizes is unknown. Germline V gene data show CDR1 as SNHLY and CDR2 as FYNNEI. This CDR3 is built from 17 residues. V was shortened by 2 bases and J by 0 bases, with 14 bases between the two germline ends. TCRdb keeps only in-frame clones here, not all; method: immunoSEQ multiplex PCR. Among more than 85,000 clones listed, about 92% were seen once. This sample is drawn from a study of siplizumab effects on memory and regulatory T cells. Whole-study findings and limits: It was not possible to assign a naive or memory phenotype to roughly 80-97% of proliferating CD4+ or CD8+ clones. The suppressive capacity of proliferating Tregs from siplizumab cultures remained unconfirmed. Siplizumab gave mappable alloreactive CD4+ clones an average Treg-derived fraction of about 69%, against roughly 27% in controls.

The TCR originated in a human donor in good health. This chain uses TRBV2 with TRBJ2-4; tentative D call: TRBD2 (5 bases). The sequenced sample consisted of Tregs sorted from blood. CDR3 in DNA: TGTGCCAGCAGTGAAAATTGGAGGAGGATAGCCAAAAACATTCAGTACTTC. Translated: CASSENWRRIAKNIQYF.